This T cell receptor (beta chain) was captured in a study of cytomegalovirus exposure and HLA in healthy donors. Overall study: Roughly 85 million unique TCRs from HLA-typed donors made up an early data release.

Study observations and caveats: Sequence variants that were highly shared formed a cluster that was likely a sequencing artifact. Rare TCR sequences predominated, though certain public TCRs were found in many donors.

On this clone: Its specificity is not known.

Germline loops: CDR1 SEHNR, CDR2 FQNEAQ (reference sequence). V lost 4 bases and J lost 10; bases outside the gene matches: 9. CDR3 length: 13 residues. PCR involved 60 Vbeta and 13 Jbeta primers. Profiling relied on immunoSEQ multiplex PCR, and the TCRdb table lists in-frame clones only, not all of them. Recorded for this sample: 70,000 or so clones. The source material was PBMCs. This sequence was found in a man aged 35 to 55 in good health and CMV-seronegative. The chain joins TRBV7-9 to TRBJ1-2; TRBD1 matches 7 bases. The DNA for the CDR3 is TGTGCCAGCAGCTGGGAGGAGACAGGGTTCTACACCTTC. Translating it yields CASSWEETGFYTF.